Listed below are T cell receptor beta chains from one sample, sequenced in a study of beta chain features in type 1 diabetes. Generated by immunoSEQ multiplex PCR, the TCRdb table keeps only in-frame clones and is missing some. The table shows 95,000 to 150,000 clones, with 15% to 20% occurring only once. The sample taken for sequencing was central memory CD4+ T cells from blood. All receptors derive from a man between 18 and 29 years old with type 1 diabetes. Both conserved end residues are trimmed from each CDR3. Each record gives: V gene, CDR3 protein.

v_call: TRBV7-9; cdr3_aa: ASNPGQSTDTQY
v_call: TRBV21-1; cdr3_aa: ASTLWRGGSNTEAF
v_call: TRBV6-1; cdr3_aa: ASSRDRGSYEQY
v_call: TRBV5-4; cdr3_aa: ASSSKTSGKETQY
v_call: TRBV4-1; cdr3_aa: ASSPGWEAGAGYT
v_call: TRBV7-9; cdr3_aa: ASSYTTGTGNTIY
v_call: TRBV7-9; cdr3_aa: ASSPTGTQSSYNEQF
v_call: TRBV5-1; cdr3_aa: ASSLTGLSNEKLF
v_call: TRBV28; cdr3_aa: ASSLPDPTAYEQY
v_call: TRBV2; cdr3_aa: ASSELYEQY
v_call: TRBV30; cdr3_aa: AWTQNTDTQY
v_call: TRBV7-9; cdr3_aa: ASSLPPEGGYT
v_call: TRBV5-4; cdr3_aa: ASRTNRGQGETQY
v_call: TRBV7-9; cdr3_aa: ASSLTAGTYEQY
v_call: TRBV5-8; cdr3_aa: ASSSQGNTGELF
v_call: TRBV11-3; cdr3_aa: ASSTGRSYEQY
v_call: TRBV29-1; cdr3_aa: SVEAQGNTEAF
v_call: TRBV7-2; cdr3_aa: ASSQDKGNTIY
v_call: TRBV7-6; cdr3_aa: ASSTQGFTEAF
v_call: TRBV4-1; cdr3_aa: ASSPRALNTEAF
v_call: TRBV23-1; cdr3_aa: ASVHYNEQF
v_call: TRBV6-5; cdr3_aa: ASSQQMNTEAF
v_call: TRBV5-4; cdr3_aa: ASSLVEYTGELF
v_call: TRBV4-1; cdr3_aa: ASSQDEPDTQY
v_call: TRBV7-2; cdr3_aa: ASSRDYLSTDTQY
v_call: TRBV18; cdr3_aa: ASSPRSGDYGYT
v_call: TRBV29-1; cdr3_aa: SFKITSGGEQF
v_call: TRBV28; cdr3_aa: ASSPDRVDTEAF
v_call: TRBV5-4; cdr3_aa: ASSFPGALNEQY
v_call: TRBV6-1; cdr3_aa: ASRGFSTDTQY
v_call: TRBV18; cdr3_aa: ASSLGGGTDTQY
v_call: TRBV29-1; cdr3_aa: SGEGSGNTIY
v_call: TRBV28; cdr3_aa: ASSYGGPRADTQY
v_call: TRBV5-6; cdr3_aa: ASTLYREQY
v_call: TRBV5-1; cdr3_aa: ASSSPGGEQY
v_call: TRBV10-3; cdr3_aa: AISDPRERYGYT
v_call: TRBV2; cdr3_aa: ASSEHTPVSGNTIY
v_call: TRBV18; cdr3_aa: ASSGIGTTDTQY
v_call: TRBV30; cdr3_aa: AWSTGNTYGYT
v_call: TRBV7-2; cdr3_aa: ASSFLLAGETQY
v_call: TRBV7-2; cdr3_aa: ASTPTRANYGYT
v_call: TRBV7-2; cdr3_aa: ASSLGLADKNIQY
v_call: TRBV20-1; cdr3_aa: KLAGAGELF
v_call: TRBV30; cdr3_aa: AWSVQGLGEQY
v_call: TRBV7-2; cdr3_aa: ASSFRLASQETQY
v_call: TRBV9; cdr3_aa: ATSPYGGGGQETQY
v_call: TRBV7-3; cdr3_aa: ASSLNGPGYMNTEAF
v_call: TRBV7-2; cdr3_aa: ASSLAGQASGLGEQF
v_call: TRBV2; cdr3_aa: ASSATTGEDTQY